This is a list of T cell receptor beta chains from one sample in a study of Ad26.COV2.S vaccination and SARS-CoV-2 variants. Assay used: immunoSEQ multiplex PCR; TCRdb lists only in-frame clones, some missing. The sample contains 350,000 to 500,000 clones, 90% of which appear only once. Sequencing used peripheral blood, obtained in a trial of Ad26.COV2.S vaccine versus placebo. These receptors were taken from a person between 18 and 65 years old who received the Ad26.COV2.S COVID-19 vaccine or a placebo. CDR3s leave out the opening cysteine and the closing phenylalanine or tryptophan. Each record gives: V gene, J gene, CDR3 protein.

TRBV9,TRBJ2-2,ASSVGWTSTGELF
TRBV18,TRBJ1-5,ASSPQGADQPQH
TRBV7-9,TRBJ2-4,ASSFAGAGAKNIQY
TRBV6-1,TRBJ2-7,ASSEVGRSPNPTYEQY
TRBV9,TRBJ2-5,ASSVALAGDQETQY
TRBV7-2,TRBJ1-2,ASSPRGNYGYT
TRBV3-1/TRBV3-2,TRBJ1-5,ASSLGTGGPQH
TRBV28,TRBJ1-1,ASSHRVSNTEAF
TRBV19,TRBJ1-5,ASKQGTHQPQH
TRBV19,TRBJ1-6,ASSTGGVSPLH
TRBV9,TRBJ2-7,ASSVAVAGSYEQY
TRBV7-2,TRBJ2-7,ASSLRGTGIYEQY
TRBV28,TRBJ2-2,ASSLSAGELF
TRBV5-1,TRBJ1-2,ASSEDTYGYT
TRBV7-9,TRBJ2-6,ASSFKGLGSGANVLT
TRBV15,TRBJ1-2,ATSRDGTSSGYT
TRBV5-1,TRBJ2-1,ASSLEVGRAFDEQF
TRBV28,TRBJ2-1,ASSLGGGSYNEQF